Listed here are 10 T cell receptor beta chains from one sample, sequenced in a study of blood T cells in healthy people across ages. Through a sample-barcoded 5' primer and a J-beta primer mix, a second PCR was run for roughly 6 to 12 cycles. TCRdb passed the 5' RACE reads through MiXCR, listing each CDR3 protein once. The table records hundreds of thousands of distinct CDR3 sequences, under 80% of them present only once. The source material was blood. These TCRs come from a man aged 30-40 years in good health.

This rearrangement joins TRBV4-2 to TRBJ2-5; 8 bases are shared with TRBD2. The CDR3 sequence is 16 residues long. CDR1 is LGHNA, CDR2 YNFKEQ, per germline. Unmatched junction bases numbered 5, after V lost 0 bases and J lost 2 bases. As DNA, the CDR3 is TGTGCCAGCAGCCAAGACGACCGGGGGGGACAAGAGACCCAGTACTTC. It specifies CASSQDDRGGQETQYF.

The chain uses TRBV20-1 and TRBJ2-4, with D unresolved. The J call may be wrong; the DNA end is better matched by TRBJ2-7. The germline V gene has CDR1 DFQATT and CDR2 SNEGSKA (reference sequence). The CDR3 runs 13 residues. This chain's CDR3 is CSARDPDSYEQYF. CDR3 coding DNA: TGCAGTGCTAGAGATCCAGACTCCTACGAGCAGTACTTC.

The V and J genes are TRBV9 and TRBJ2-6; D gene unclear. Germline V gives CDR1 SGDLS, CDR2 YYNGEE. The germline V and J ends were trimmed by 1 base and 0 bases, with 5 bases remaining between them. This CDR3 is built from 15 residues. The CDR3 bases are TGTGCCAGCAGCGTACAGGACTCTGGGGCCAACGTCCTGACTTTC. It yields the protein CASSVQDSGANVLTF.

In this sample, this clonotype turned up a few times. CDR3 in amino acids: CASSSTSGRTYEQYF. In nucleotides, the CDR3 is TGTGCCAGCAGCTCGACTAGCGGGCGAACTTACGAGCAGTACTTC. The V call is TRBV7-2, the J call TRBJ2-7; 10 bases are a match to TRBD2. Germline-derived CDR1 and CDR2 are SGHTA and FQGNSA. V dropped 4 bases and J dropped 4; count of bases not matched to a gene: 7. The CDR3 consists of 15 residues.

The CDR3 loop is CSANPRGQNYNEQFF. CDR3 nucleotides: TGCAGTGCCAACCCTCGGGGACAGAACTACAATGAGCAGTTCTTC. V usage is TRBV20-1 and J usage is TRBJ2-1; the match to TRBD1 covers 7 bases. V dropped 6 bases and J dropped 3; count of bases not matched to a gene: 11. The CDR3 has 15 amino acids. Germline values: CDR1 DFQATT, CDR2 SNEGSKA (reference sequence).

Concerning this clonotype itself: At one boundary the junction diverges from the germline segment, which might be a read error. This chain joins TRBV5-1 and TRBJ1-4; tentatively, D is TRBD1 (5 bases). Germline lookup yields CDR1 SGHRS and CDR2 YFSETQ. The CDR3 has 14 amino acids. The CDR3 here is CASSLTGANEKLFF. CDR3 sequence (DNA): TGTGCCAGCAGCTTAACAGGAGCTAATGAAAAACTGTTTTTT.

This clonotype showed up just a few times. The chain is built from TRBV27 and TRBJ2-7, with a possible D match to TRBD2 (5 bases). This CDR3 spans 13 amino acids. Germline V gene sequence: CDR1 MNHEY, CDR2 SMNVEV (reference sequence). V lost 10 bases to trimming and J lost 2 bases, with 15 bases between them. CDR3 DNA: TGTGCCACTACGGACTCGTTCACCTACGAGCAGTACTTC. Translated, it gives CATTDSFTYEQYF.

V usage is TRBV7-2 and J usage is TRBJ2-5, with TRBD1 matching over 8 bases. CDR1 and CDR2 (germline): SGHTA, FQGNSA. The CDR3 loop spans 15 amino acids. The ends lost 1 base at V and 9 bases at J; junction bases unmatched: 10. The CDR3 DNA is TGTGCCAGCAGCTTAGAGACAGGGGCGAGTCAGCCCCAGTACTTC. This gives the protein CASSLETGASQPQYF.

The V call is TRBV3-1, the J call TRBJ2-5; 9 bases align to TRBD2. V dropped 0 bases and J dropped 2; count of bases not matched to a gene: 13. Germline CDR1 and CDR2: LGHDT and YNNKEL (reference sequence). The CDR3 runs to 19 residues. The CDR3 sequence: CASSQEVATSGSLQETQYF. CDR3 in DNA: TGTGCCAGCAGCCAAGAAGTCGCGACTAGCGGTTCCTTGCAAGAGACCCAGTACTTC.

About this clonotype itself: A junction boundary mismatches the germline segment, possibly from a read error. The rearrangement links TRBV6-9 to TRBJ2-5; D might be TRBD1 (5 bases). This CDR3 has 14 amino acids. Per the germline V gene, CDR1 is MNHGY and CDR2 is SVAAGI. The CDR3 reads CASLGRQLQGTQYF. The CDR3 nucleotides are TGTGCCAGCTTGGGGCGACAGCTCCAAGGGACCCAGTACTTC.